This TCR beta chain was found in a study of blood T cells in healthy people across ages. Germline CDR1 and CDR2: LNHDA and SQIVND (reference sequence). Deletions cut 3 bases from V and 11 bases from J, with 25 bases between. This CDR3 region has 16 residues. The authors ran a second PCR of about 6 to 12 cycles using a sample-barcoded 5' primer and a J-beta primer mix. A single record per CDR3 protein comes from TCRdb applying MiXCR to the 5' RACE reads. The table records roughly 800,000 distinct CDR3 sequences, over 45% of them present only once. The sequenced material came from blood. This clonotype was obtained from a man aged 25-40 years in good health. The chain is built from TRBV19 and TRBJ2-5; D uncertain. The CDR3 loop reads CASSIRSEGPWDEQYF. In nucleotides, the CDR3 is TGTGCCAGTAGTATTCGGAGCGAAGGGCCGTGGGATGAGCAGTACTTC.